Below are 26 T cell receptor beta chains sequenced from a single sample in a study of blood T cells in healthy people across ages. A J-beta primer mix and a sample-barcoded 5' primer were used in a second PCR of about 7 to 12 cycles. MiXCR, run by TCRdb on the 5' RACE reads, gives a single entry per CDR3 protein. The sample has hundreds of thousands of distinct CDR3 sequences; about half are singletons. Sample: blood. All receptors come from a man older than 75 in good health.

At least ten counts were recorded for this clonotype. The rearrangement joins TRBV5-1 to TRBJ2-7; D perhaps matches TRBD1 (5 bases). The germline V gene encodes CDR1 SGHRS and CDR2 YFSETQ. The CDR3 has 16 amino acids. V shed 1 base and J shed 3 bases, with 17 bases lying between them. In nucleotides, the CDR3 is TGCGCCAGCAGCTTGAGGGGTCTCCAAGGGGACTACGAGCAGTACTTC. Its protein product is CASSLRGLQGDYEQYF.

V is TRBV7-2 and J is TRBJ1-5; no firm D call. Germline lookup yields CDR1 SGHTA and CDR2 FQGNSA. The CDR3 spans 12 residues. V lost 5 bases and J lost 4, with 6 bases in between. Here the CDR3 DNA reads TGTGCCAGCAGCCCGGCGAATCAGCCCCAGCATTTT. Protein sequence: CASSPANQPQHF.

The chain links TRBV10-3 to TRBJ2-3; a weak D match, TRBD2 (5 bases). The CDR3 is 17 amino acids. Germline V gene sequence: CDR1 ENHRY, CDR2 SYGVKD. V was pared by 0 bases and J by 3 bases, with 16 bases between. The CDR3 sequence is CAISESSEGLTTDTQYF. The CDR3 coding sequence is TGTGCCATCAGTGAGTCTTCAGAGGGTCTAACGACAGATACGCAGTATTTT.

The rearrangement links TRBV20-1 to TRBJ2-2; tentatively, D is TRBD1 (6 bases). This CDR3 region has 19 residues. The germline V and J ends were trimmed by 6 bases and 1 base, with 27 bases remaining between them. Germline assignment: CDR1 DFQATT and CDR2 SNEGSKA (reference sequence). This CDR3 is CSAKKVNPRGPQNTGELFF. The CDR3 region has the DNA TGCAGTGCAAAAAAGGTTAACCCCAGGGGCCCTCAGAACACCGGGGAGCTGTTTTTT.

The V call is TRBV10-3, the J call TRBJ2-5; a weak D match, TRBD2 (5 bases). Germline V gene lookup returns CDR1 ENHRY and CDR2 SYGVKD. Trimming removed 4 bases from V and 2 bases from J, with 8 bases in between. This CDR3 is built from 13 residues. CDR3: CAISGGFQETQYF. The CDR3 DNA is TGTGCCATCAGTGGAGGGTTTCAAGAGACCCAGTACTTC.

This chain uses TRBV30 with TRBJ1-6; 7 bases line up with TRBD1. V dropped 5 bases and J dropped 6; count of bases not matched to a gene: 4. Germline V gives CDR1 GTSNPN, CDR2 SVGIG (reference sequence). This CDR3 contains 13 residues. The CDR3 sequence: CAWDRDSNSPLHF. CDR3 DNA: TGTGCCTGGGACCGGGACAGTAATTCACCCCTCCACTTT.

This sequence joins TRBV7-9 and TRBJ1-1; D is unresolved. CDR1 is SEHNR and CDR2 is FQNEAQ in the germline V gene (reference sequence). Trimming removed 5 bases from V and 1 base from J, with 11 bases in between. This CDR3 spans 14 amino acids. CDR3 nucleotides: TGTGCCAGCAGCATCGGACGGAGGAACACTGAAGCTTTCTTT. Protein sequence: CASSIGRRNTEAFF. Together with reference TRBV7-9 and TRBJ1-1, the CDR3 gives the full variable domain: DTGVSQNPRHKITKRGQNVTFRCDPISEHNRLYWYRQTLGQGPEFLTYFQNEAQLEKSRLLSDRFSAERPKGSFSTLEIQRTEQGDSAMYLCASSIGRRNTEAFFGQGTRLTVV.

This clonotype has more than one count but fewer than ten. The chain employs TRBV2 and TRBJ2-4; D may be TRBD2 (5 bases). The V and J ends lost 6 bases and 8 bases respectively, with 14 bases between them. The CDR3 length is 13 residues. Looked up from germline, CDR1 is SNHLY and CDR2 is FYNNEI. The CDR3 region is CASSSARGHIQYF. For the CDR3, the DNA is TGTGCCAGCAGCAGTGCCCGAGGGCACATTCAGTACTTC.

The chain couples TRBV29-1 to TRBJ2-5; D might be TRBD2 (6 bases). Judging by the DNA end, TRBJ2-1 fits better; the J call may be wrong. This CDR3 contains 15 residues. The germline V gene encodes CDR1 SQVTM and CDR2 ANQGSEA. As DNA, the CDR3 is TGCAGCGTTGAAACGCGGGGCGGGATCCAAGAGACCCAGTTCTTC. Amino acids: CSVETRGGIQETQFF.

Here the CDR3 DNA reads TGCAGTGCTAGCGCGATTTCTGGGGCCAACGTCCTGACTTTC. This translates into CSASAISGANVLTF. V is TRBV20-1 and J is TRBJ2-6; D gene uncertain. The germline CDR1 and CDR2 sequences are DFQATT and SNEGSKA (reference sequence). V was cut by 3 bases and J by 1 base, with 7 bases left in between. The CDR3 has 14 amino acids.

This clonotype was found many times. CDR3 DNA sequence: TGTGCCATCAGTGATGGGGGTAGGTACTACAATGAGCAGTTCTTC. Amino acid sequence: CAISDGGRYYNEQFF. V usage is TRBV10-3 and J usage is TRBJ2-1; possibly TRBD1 or TRBD2 for D (5 bases each). Deletions cut 3 bases from V and 3 bases from J, with 12 bases between. Germline CDR1 reads ENHRY; CDR2 reads SYGVKD. The CDR3 has 15 residues.

At least ten counts were recorded for this clonotype. The CDR3 sequence: CASRTDGDSNQPQHF. The DNA for the CDR3 is TGCGCCAGCAGGACGGACGGCGATAGCAATCAGCCCCAGCATTTT. The rearrangement joins TRBV5-1 to TRBJ1-5; no firm D call. CDR1 and CDR2 from the germline V gene are SGHRS and YFSETQ. The CDR3 extends over 15 amino acids. The germline V and J ends were trimmed by 5 bases and 0 bases, with 12 bases remaining between them.

Turning to this clonotype: Since a much larger clone is just one base distant, this may be a read error. The chain is built from TRBV20-1 and TRBJ2-5; D not resolved. Germline-derived CDR1 and CDR2 are DFQATT and SNEGSKA (reference sequence). The CDR3 has 16 amino acids. Trimming left V 4 bases short and J 7 bases short, with 25 bases between. Here the CDR3 reads CSATSSEDPLSGTQYF. The CDR3, as DNA: TGCAGTGCTACGTCTTCCGAGGACCCCCTGTCGGGGACCCAGTACTTC.

This chain uses TRBV29-1 with TRBJ2-4; no clear D. CDR1 and CDR2 from the germline V gene are SQVTM and ANQGSEA. The CDR3 has 12 residues. The V gene lost 4 bases and the J gene lost 5 bases, with 9 bases spanning the gap. CDR3 nucleotide sequence: TGCAGCGTTGTAAGTCGGCAAAACATTCAGTACTTC. Its protein is CSVVSRQNIQYF.

This clonotype was recorded a few times. A much bigger clone sits one base away, suggesting this may be a read error. J is TRBJ2-1 and V is TRBV2; 8 positions match TRBD2. The V and J ends lost 8 bases and 8 bases, in that order; junction bases with no gene match: 8. CDR3 size: 13 residues. CDR1 SNHLY and CDR2 FYNNEI come from the germline V gene. As DNA, the CDR3 is TGTGCCAGCGGACGAGCGGGAGTGGATGAGCAGTTCTTC. The encoded protein is CASGRAGVDEQFF.

The V and J genes are TRBV12-3 or TRBV12-4 and TRBJ1-5; TRBD1 matches at 10 bases. V lost 7 bases to trimming and J lost 4 bases; unmatched junction nucleotides: 4. The CDR3 consists of 14 residues. The CDR3 reads CASTRTGGNQPQHF. The CDR3 nucleotides are TGTGCCAGCACCCGGACAGGGGGAAATCAGCCCCAGCATTTT.

The chain recombines TRBV6-6 with TRBJ1-4; TRBD1 aligns across 8 bases. The junction had 2 bases not matched to a gene; V was cut back by 5 bases and J by 3 bases. CDR3 length: 14 amino acids. Germline CDR1 MNHNY, CDR2 SVGAGI (reference sequence). The CDR3 nucleotides are TGTGCCAGCAGTCAGGGGGCATCTAATGAAAAACTGTTTTTT. This codes for CASSQGASNEKLFF.

This chain connects TRBV5-1 to TRBJ1-4, with D possibly being TRBD1 (6 bases). Trimming stripped 4 bases from V and 8 bases from J, with 15 bases between. The CDR3 covers 14 residues. CDR1 and CDR2 from the germline V gene are SGHRS and YFSETQ. The CDR3 loop is CASSSTGFEEKLFF. The CDR3 region has the DNA TGCGCCAGCAGCAGTACAGGGTTCGAAGAAAAACTGTTTTTT.

This clonotype was observed at least ten times. CDR3 sequence reads: CSVGNSDYEQYF. The CDR3, as DNA: TGCAGCGTTGGGAACTCAGACTACGAGCAGTACTTC. The rearrangement joins TRBV29-1 to TRBJ2-7; D ambiguous. The CDR3 has 12 residues. Trimming cost V 4 bases and J 3 bases, with 10 bases left between them. Germline V gene sequence: CDR1 SQVTM, CDR2 ANQGSEA.

This sequence joins TRBV6-6 and TRBJ2-7; 8 bases map to TRBD1. J was trimmed by 4 bases and V by 7 bases; bases with no gene match: 15. The germline gives CDR1 MNHNY, CDR2 SVGAGI (reference sequence). This CDR3 has 16 amino acids. CDR3 bases: TGTGCCAGCACCTACGGCACAGGGGGGATCAGATACGAGCAGTACTTC. This translates into CASTYGTGGIRYEQYF.

The chain carries TRBV20-1 and TRBJ1-5; D is perhaps TRBD1 (5 bases). CDR3 length: 17 amino acids. Germline V gives CDR1 DFQATT, CDR2 SNEGSKA (reference sequence). Trimming took 6 bases from V and 7 from J, leaving 28 bases between them. As DNA, the CDR3 is TGCAGTGCCCTCATCGGGCAGGGACCCCTCATGAACCAGCCCCAGCATTTT. Protein: CSALIGQGPLMNQPQHF.

This clonotype was recorded a few times. The chain carries TRBV10-3 and TRBJ1-5; D uncertain. Germline lookup yields CDR1 ENHRY and CDR2 SYGVKD. This CDR3 is built from 15 residues. Trimming cost V 0 bases and J 7 bases, with 13 bases left between them. The CDR3 DNA is TGTGCCATCAGTGAGTCGGTAGGGAAGGGACAGCCCCAGCATTTT. It is translated as CAISESVGKGQPQHF.

The rearrangement links TRBV20-1 to TRBJ2-5; unclear D gene. V was shortened by 1 base and J by 5 bases, with 11 bases between the two germline ends. CDR3 size: 13 residues. Germline CDR1 reads DFQATT; CDR2 reads SNEGSKA (reference sequence). The CDR3 loop is CSARVPSGETQYF. The CDR3 DNA reads TGCAGTGCTAGAGTTCCCAGTGGGGAGACCCAGTACTTC.

V is TRBV12-3 or TRBV12-4 and J is TRBJ1-1, with TRBD1 as a possible D gene (6 bases). There are 13 residues in the CDR3. V was pared by 6 bases and J by 4 bases, with 12 bases between. CDR3 in amino acids: CASSAARGTEAFF. The CDR3 nucleotides are TGTGCCAGCAGCGCCGCCAGGGGCACTGAAGCTTTCTTT.

V is TRBV20-1 and J is TRBJ2-3, with TRBD1 identical over 7 bases. From germline, CDR1 is DFQATT and CDR2 SNEGSKA (reference sequence). There are 13 residues in the CDR3. V lost 5 bases to trimming and J lost 0 bases; unmatched junction nucleotides: 2. CDR3 in DNA: TGCAGTGCTGGACAGGATAGCACAGATACGCAGTATTTT. It encodes CSAGQDSTDTQYF.

This sequence joins TRBV12-3 or TRBV12-4 and TRBJ2-3, with 13 nucleotides matching TRBD2. V trimming: 3 bases; J trimming: 2 bases; junction bases outside the gene matches: 5. CDR3 size: 17 residues. This chain's CDR3 is CASSFGLAGDDTDTQYF. The CDR3, as DNA: TGTGCCAGCAGTTTCGGACTAGCGGGGGACGACACAGATACGCAGTATTTT.